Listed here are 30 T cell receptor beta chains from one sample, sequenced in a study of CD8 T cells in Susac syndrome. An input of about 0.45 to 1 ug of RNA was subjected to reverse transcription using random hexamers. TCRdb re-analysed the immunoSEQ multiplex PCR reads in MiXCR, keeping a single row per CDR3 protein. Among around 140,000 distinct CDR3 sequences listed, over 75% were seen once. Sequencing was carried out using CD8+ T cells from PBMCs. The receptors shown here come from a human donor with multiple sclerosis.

CDR3 sequence: CASSWDITGELFF. The CDR3 coding sequence is TGTGCCAGCAGCTGGGACATCACCGGGGAGCTGTTTTTT. The gene calls are TRBV5-5 and TRBJ2-2; D may be TRBD1 (6 bases). Germline-derived CDR1 and CDR2 are SGHKS and YYEKEE (reference sequence). V lost 3 bases to trimming and J lost 4 bases, with 7 bases between them. This CDR3 comprises 13 residues.

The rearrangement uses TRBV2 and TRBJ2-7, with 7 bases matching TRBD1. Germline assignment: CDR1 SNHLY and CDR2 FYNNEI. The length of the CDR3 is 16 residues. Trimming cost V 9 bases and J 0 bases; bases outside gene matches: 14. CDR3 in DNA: TGTGCCAGTGCCGGGACAGCTAAGAGGAGCTCCTACGAGCAGTACGTC. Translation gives CASAGTAKRSSYEQYV.

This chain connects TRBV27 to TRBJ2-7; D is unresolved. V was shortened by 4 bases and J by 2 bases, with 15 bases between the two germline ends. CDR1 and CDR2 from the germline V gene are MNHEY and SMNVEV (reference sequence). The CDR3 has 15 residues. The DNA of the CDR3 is TGTGCCAGCAGTTCTGGCCGAGGCAGCCCCTACGAGCAGTACGTC. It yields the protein CASSSGRGSPYEQYV.

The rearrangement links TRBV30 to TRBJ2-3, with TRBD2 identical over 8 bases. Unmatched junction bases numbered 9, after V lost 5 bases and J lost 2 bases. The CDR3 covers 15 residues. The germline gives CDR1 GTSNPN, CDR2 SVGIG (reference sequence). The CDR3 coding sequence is TGTGCCTGGGCCGAGCGGGAGAGGGCCACAGATACGCAGTATTTT. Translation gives CAWAERERATDTQYF.

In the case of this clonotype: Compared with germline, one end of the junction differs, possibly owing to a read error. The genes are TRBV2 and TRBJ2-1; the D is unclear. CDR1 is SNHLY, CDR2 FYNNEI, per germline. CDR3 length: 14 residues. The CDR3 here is CAISEYSGLNEQFF. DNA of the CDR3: TGTGCCATCAGTGAATATTCGGGTTTAAATGAGCAGTTCTTC.

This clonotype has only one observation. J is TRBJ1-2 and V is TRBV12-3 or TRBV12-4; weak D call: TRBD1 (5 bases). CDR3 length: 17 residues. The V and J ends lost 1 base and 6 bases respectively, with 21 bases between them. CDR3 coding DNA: TGTGCCAGCAGTTTAGATCTCGGGACCTCTCTCATCAATGGCTACACCTTC. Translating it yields CASSLDLGTSLINGYTF.

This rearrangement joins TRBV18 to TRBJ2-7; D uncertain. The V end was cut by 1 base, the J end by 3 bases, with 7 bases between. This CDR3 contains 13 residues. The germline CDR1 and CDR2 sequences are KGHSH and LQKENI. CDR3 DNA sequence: TGTGCCAGCTCACCACAGGACGGCTACGAGCAGTACGTC. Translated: CASSPQDGYEQYV.

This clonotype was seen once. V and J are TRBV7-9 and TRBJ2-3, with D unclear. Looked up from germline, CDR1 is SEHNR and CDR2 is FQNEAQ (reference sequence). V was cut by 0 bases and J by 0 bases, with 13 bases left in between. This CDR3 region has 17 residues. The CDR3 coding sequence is TGTGCCAGCAGCTTAGCCCTAAGGCCTACTAGCACAGATACGCAGTATTTT. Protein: CASSLALRPTSTDTQYF.

The CDR3: CASPRGSRGHYNEQFF. In DNA, the CDR3 is TGTGCCAGCCCTCGGGGTAGCCGGGGCCACTACAATGAGCAGTTCTTC. The chain is built from TRBV2 and TRBJ2-1, with D perhaps being TRBD1 or TRBD2 (5 bases each). This CDR3 comprises 16 residues. The germline V gene encodes CDR1 SNHLY and CDR2 FYNNEI. Trimming removed 8 bases at V and 3 bases at J, with 20 bases between.

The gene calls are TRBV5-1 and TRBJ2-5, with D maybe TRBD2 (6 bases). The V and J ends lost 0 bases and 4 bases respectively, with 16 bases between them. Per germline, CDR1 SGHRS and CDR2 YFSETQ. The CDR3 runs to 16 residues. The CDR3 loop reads CASSLDWWEVRETQYF. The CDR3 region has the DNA TGCGCCAGCAGCTTGGACTGGTGGGAGGTGCGAGAGACCCAGTACTTC.

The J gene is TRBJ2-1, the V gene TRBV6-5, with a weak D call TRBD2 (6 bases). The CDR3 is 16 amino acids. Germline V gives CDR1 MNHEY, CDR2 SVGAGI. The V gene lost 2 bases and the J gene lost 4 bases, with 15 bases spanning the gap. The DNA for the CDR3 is TGTGCCAGCAGTTACAAACGCGGGGACGGGTACAATGAGCAGTTCTTC. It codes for CASSYKRGDGYNEQFF.

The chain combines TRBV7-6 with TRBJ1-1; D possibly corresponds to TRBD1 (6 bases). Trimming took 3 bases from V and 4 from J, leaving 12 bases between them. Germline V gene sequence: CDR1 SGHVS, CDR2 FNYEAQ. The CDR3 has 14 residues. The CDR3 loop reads CASSLRQVLTEAFF. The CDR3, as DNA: TGTGCCAGCAGCTTGAGACAGGTTCTCACTGAAGCTTTCTTT. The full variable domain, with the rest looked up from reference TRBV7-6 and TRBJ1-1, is GAGVSQSPRYKVTKRGQDVALRCDPISGHVSLYWYRQALGQGPEFLTYFNYEAQQDKSGLPNDRFSAERPEGSISTLTIQRTEQRDSAMYRCASSLRQVLTEAFFGQGTRLTVV.

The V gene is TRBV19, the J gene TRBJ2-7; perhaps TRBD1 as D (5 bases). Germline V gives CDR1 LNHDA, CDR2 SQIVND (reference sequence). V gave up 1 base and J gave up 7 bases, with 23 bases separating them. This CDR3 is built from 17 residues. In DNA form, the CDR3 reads TGTGCCAGTAGTATAGTCCACACCCGAGCAGGGTATGGAGAGCAGTACTTC. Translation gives CASSIVHTRAGYGEQYF.

This CDR3 is CASSLLAGTLIEAFF. The DNA for the CDR3 is TGTGCCAGCAGTTTACTCGCGGGCACCCTGATTGAAGCTTTCTTT. The chain couples TRBV28 to TRBJ1-1; D ambiguous. The germline V gene has CDR1 MDHEN and CDR2 SYDVKM. This CDR3 comprises 15 residues. Trimming cost V 2 bases and J 7 bases, with 17 bases left between them.

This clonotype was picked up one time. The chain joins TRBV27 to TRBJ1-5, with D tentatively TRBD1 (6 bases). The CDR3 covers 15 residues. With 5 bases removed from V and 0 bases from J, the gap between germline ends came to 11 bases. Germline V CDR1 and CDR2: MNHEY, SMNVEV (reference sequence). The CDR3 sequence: CASSVTGYSNQPQHF. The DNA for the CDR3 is TGTGCCAGCAGTGTGACAGGCTATAGCAATCAGCCCCAGCATTTT.

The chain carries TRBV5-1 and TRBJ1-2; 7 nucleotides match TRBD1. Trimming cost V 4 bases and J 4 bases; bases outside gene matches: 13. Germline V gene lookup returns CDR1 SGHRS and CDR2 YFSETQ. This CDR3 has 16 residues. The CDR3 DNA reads TGCGCCAGCAGCATCACCCGACAGGGCGGCGGCTATGGCTACACCTTC. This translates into CASSITRQGGGYGYTF. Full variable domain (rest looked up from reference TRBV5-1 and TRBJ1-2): KAGVTQTPRYLIKTRGQQVTLSCSPISGHRSVSWYQQTPGQGLQFLFEYFSETQRNKGNFPGRFSGRQFSNSRSEMNVSTLELGDSALYLCASSITRQGGGYGYTFGSGTRLTVV.

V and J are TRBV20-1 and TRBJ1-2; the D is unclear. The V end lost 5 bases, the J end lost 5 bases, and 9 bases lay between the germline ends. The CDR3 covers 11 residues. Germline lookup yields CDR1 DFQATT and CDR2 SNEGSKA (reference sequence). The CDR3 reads CSAPPGYGYTF. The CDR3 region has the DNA TGCAGTGCTCCTCCAGGTTATGGCTACACCTTC.

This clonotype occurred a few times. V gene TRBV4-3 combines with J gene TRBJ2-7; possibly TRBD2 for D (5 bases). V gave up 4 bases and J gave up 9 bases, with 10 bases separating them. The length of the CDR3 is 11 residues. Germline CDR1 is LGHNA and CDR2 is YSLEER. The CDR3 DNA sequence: TGCGCCAGCAGCCGTGGGGAGTTGCAGTACTTC. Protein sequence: CASSRGELQYF.

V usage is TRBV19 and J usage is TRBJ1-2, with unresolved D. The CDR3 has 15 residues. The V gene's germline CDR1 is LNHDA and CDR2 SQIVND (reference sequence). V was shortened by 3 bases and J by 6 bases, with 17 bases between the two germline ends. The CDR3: CASSIFQRDGNGYTF. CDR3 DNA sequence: TGTGCCAGTAGTATTTTCCAAAGGGATGGAAATGGCTACACCTTC.

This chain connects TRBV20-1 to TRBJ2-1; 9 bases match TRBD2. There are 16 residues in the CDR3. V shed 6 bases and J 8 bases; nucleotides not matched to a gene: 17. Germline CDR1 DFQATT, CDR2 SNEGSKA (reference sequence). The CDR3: CSAPHSSGSWRHEQFF. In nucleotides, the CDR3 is TGCAGTGCCCCTCATAGTAGCGGGAGTTGGCGCCATGAGCAGTTCTTC.

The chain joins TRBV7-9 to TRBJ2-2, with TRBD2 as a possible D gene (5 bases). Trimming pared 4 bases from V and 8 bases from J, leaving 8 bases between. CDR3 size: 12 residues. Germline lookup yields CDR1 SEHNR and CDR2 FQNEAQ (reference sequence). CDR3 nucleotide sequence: TGTGCCAGCAGCTACAGACTAGGGGAGCTGTTTTTT. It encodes CASSYRLGELFF. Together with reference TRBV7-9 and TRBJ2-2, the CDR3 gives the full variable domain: DTGVSQNPRHKITKRGQNVTFRCDPISEHNRLYWYRQTLGQGPEFLTYFQNEAQLEKSRLLSDRFSAERPKGSFSTLEIQRTEQGDSAMYLCASSYRLGELFFGEGSRLTVL.

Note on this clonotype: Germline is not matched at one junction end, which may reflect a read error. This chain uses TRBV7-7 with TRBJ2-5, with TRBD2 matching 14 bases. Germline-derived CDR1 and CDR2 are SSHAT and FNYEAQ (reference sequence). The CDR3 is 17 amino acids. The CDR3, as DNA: TGTGCTAGCAGCTTAGAAAGCGGACTAGCGGGGGGAGAGACCCAGTACTTC. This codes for CASSLESGLAGGETQYF.

As DNA, the CDR3 is TGTGCCACCAGTGATTCTACTAGCGGGAGAATCACAGATACGCAGTATTTT. Encoded protein: CATSDSTSGRITDTQYF. The J gene is TRBJ2-3, the V gene TRBV24-1; TRBD2 agrees at 11 bases. Germline lookup yields CDR1 KGHDR and CDR2 SFDVKD. Trimming cost V 2 bases and J 2 bases; bases outside gene matches: 5. CDR3 size: 17 residues.

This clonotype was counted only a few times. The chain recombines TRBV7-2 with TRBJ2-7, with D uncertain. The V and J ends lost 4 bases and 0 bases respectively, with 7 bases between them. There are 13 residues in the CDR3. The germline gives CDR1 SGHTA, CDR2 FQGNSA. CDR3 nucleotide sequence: TGTGCCAGCAGCTCAGACGGCTCCTACGAGCAGTACTTC. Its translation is CASSSDGSYEQYF. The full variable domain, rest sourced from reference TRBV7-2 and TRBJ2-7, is GAGVSQSPSNKVTEKGKDVELRCDPISGHTALYWYRQSLGQGLEFLIYFQGNSAPDKSGLPSDRFSAERTGGSVSTLTIQRTQQEDSAVYLCASSSDGSYEQYFGPGTRLTVT.

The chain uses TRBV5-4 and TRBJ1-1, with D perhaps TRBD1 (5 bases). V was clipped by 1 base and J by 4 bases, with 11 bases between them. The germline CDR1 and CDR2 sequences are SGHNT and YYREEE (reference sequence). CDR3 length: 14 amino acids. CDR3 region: CASSLTGGSTEAFF. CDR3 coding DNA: TGTGCCAGCAGCTTGACAGGAGGAAGCACTGAAGCTTTCTTT.

The chain's CDR3 is CASSPFGTEHPFYTF. The CDR3 region has the DNA TGTGCCAGCAGTCCTTTCGGGACAGAGCATCCTTTCTACACCTTC. This rearrangement joins TRBV27 to TRBJ1-2, with TRBD1 matching over 7 bases. The CDR3 runs to 15 residues. Germline assignment: CDR1 MNHEY and CDR2 SMNVEV (reference sequence). The J segment lost 10 bases and the V segment lost 5 bases, leaving 16 bases of the junction unmatched.

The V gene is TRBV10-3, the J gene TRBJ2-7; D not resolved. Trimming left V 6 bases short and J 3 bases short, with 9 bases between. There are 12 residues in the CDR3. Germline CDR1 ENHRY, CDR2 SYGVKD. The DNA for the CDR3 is TGTGCCATCAGCCCGGACGGCTACGAGCAGTACGTC. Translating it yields CAISPDGYEQYV.

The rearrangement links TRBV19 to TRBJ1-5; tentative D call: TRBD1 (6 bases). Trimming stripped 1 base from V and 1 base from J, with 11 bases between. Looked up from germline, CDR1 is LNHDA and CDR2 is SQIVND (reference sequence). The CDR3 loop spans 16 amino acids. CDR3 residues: CASSIVEDRSNQPQHF. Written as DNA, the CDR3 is TGTGCCAGTAGTATAGTTGAGGACAGAAGCAATCAGCCCCAGCATTTT.

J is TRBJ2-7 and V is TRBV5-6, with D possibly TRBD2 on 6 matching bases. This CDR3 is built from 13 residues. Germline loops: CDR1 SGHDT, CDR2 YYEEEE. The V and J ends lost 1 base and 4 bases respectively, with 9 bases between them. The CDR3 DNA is TGTGCCAGCAGCTTGTTTGGAGGGTACGAGCAGTACGTC. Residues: CASSLFGGYEQYV.

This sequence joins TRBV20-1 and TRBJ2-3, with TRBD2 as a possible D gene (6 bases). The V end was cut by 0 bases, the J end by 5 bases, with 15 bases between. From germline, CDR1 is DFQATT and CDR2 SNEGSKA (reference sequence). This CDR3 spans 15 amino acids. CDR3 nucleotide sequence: TGCAGTGCTAGAGAGCCCCTAGCGCTGGAAGATACGCAGTATTTT. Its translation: CSAREPLALEDTQYF.